Following are 18 T cell receptor beta chains from one sample sequenced in a study of blood T cells in healthy people across ages. Primed by a sample-barcoded 5' primer and a J-beta primer mix, a second PCR proceeded for 7 to 11 cycles. Using its own MiXCR run on the 5' RACE reads, TCRdb lists one record per CDR3 protein. The sample shows over a million distinct CDR3 sequences, 35% to 45% of them seen only once. The sequenced material came from blood. The receptors were sampled from a woman aged 18-29 years in good health.

This clonotype was detected only a few times. The V and J genes are TRBV6-6 and TRBJ2-4; 12 positions match TRBD2. V trimming: 2 bases; J trimming: 0 bases; junction bases outside the gene matches: 2. This CDR3 region has 17 residues. Germline assignment: CDR1 MNHNY and CDR2 SVGAGI (reference sequence). The CDR3 is CASSYPTSGGAKNIQYF. CDR3 bases: TGTGCCAGCAGTTACCCGACTAGCGGGGGAGCCAAAAACATTCAGTACTTC.

The chain uses TRBV7-2 and TRBJ2-5; D ambiguous. The DNA end is more similar to TRBJ2-7, so the J call may be wrong. The CDR3 is 15 amino acids. The germline gives CDR1 SGHTA, CDR2 FQGNSA. CDR3 nucleotides: TGTGCCAGCAGCTTAGTGGACGGAACCTCCTACGAGCAGTACTTC. Translation gives CASSLVDGTSYEQYF.

V gene TRBV19 combines with J gene TRBJ2-3; D may correspond to TRBD1 or TRBD2 (5 bases each). Between the trimmed V and J ends, which lost 9 bases and 0 bases, there was a span of 13 bases. CDR3 length: 14 amino acids. CDR1 LNHDA and CDR2 SQIVND come from the germline V gene (reference sequence). This chain's CDR3 is CASNLEGSTDTQYF. As DNA, the CDR3 is TGTGCCAGCAATCTAGAGGGGAGCACAGATACGCAGTATTTT.

This clonotype has more than one count but fewer than ten. The chain has TRBV5-1 and TRBJ1-5; the match to TRBD1 covers 7 bases. This CDR3 spans 15 amino acids. Losses at the gene ends were 0 bases for V and 3 bases for J; bases not matched to a gene: 3. CDR1 SGHRS and CDR2 YFSETQ come from the germline V gene. CDR3 region: CASSLETGNNQPQHF. Written as DNA, the CDR3 is TGCGCCAGCAGCTTGGAGACAGGGAACAATCAGCCCCAGCATTTT.

The V and J genes are TRBV6-1 and TRBJ2-4; 8 nucleotides agree with TRBD2. The CDR3 has 14 amino acids. Germline values: CDR1 MNHNS, CDR2 SASEGT. CDR3 residues: CGTTRGGTKNIQYF. CDR3 sequence (DNA): TGTGGGACCACACGGGGGGGTACCAAAAACATTCAGTACTTC.

This clonotype has ten or more counts. This chain's CDR3 is CSVVGIQETQYF. The CDR3 nucleotides are TGCAGCGTTGTCGGGATCCAAGAGACCCAGTACTTC. The rearrangement joins TRBV29-1 to TRBJ2-5, with D perhaps matching TRBD2 (5 bases). Per germline, CDR1 SQVTM and CDR2 ANQGSEA. The CDR3 runs 12 residues. Deletions cut 4 bases from V and 1 base from J, with 7 bases between.

V usage is TRBV27 and J usage is TRBJ2-1; D is unclear. The end of the DNA fits TRBJ2-7 better, so the J call may be wrong. Looked up from germline, CDR1 is MNHEY and CDR2 is SMNVEV (reference sequence). The CDR3 totals 13 residues. The CDR3 reads CASSASGSHEQYF. CDR3 bases: TGTGCCAGCAGTGCTTCTGGGTCCCACGAGCAGTACTTC.

This clonotype was observed a handful of times. The CDR3 coding sequence is TGTGCCAGCAGCTTAAAGGGAGGGGCCTACAATGAGCAGTTCTTC. Protein product: CASSLKGGAYNEQFF. The chain recombines TRBV7-2 with TRBJ2-1, with 7 bases matching TRBD2. This CDR3 is 15 amino acids long. CDR1 is SGHTA and CDR2 is FQGNSA in the germline V gene. V dropped 2 bases and J dropped 2; count of bases not matched to a gene: 3.

This clonotype occurred once. The CDR3 DNA reads TGTGCCAGCAGTGTAGACCACCCAGATACGCAGTATTTT. Translation: CASSVDHPDTQYF. This chain connects TRBV12-3 or TRBV12-4 to TRBJ2-3; no clear D gene. The V and J ends lost 5 bases and 4 bases respectively, with 10 bases between them. The CDR3 runs 13 residues.

This clonotype came up many times. The chain joins TRBV29-1 to TRBJ2-3; D gene unclear. The V end lost 1 base, the J end lost 0 bases, and 11 bases lay between the germline ends. This CDR3 spans 15 amino acids. Germline assignment: CDR1 SQVTM and CDR2 ANQGSEA. CDR3 residues: CSVEGLETSTDTQYF. For the CDR3, the DNA is TGCAGCGTTGAAGGGCTGGAGACCAGCACAGATACGCAGTATTTT.

The CDR3 here is CASRRAQQSTGELFF. The DNA of the CDR3 is TGTGCCAGCAGAAGAGCTCAGCAGTCCACCGGGGAGCTGTTTTTT. The V and J genes are TRBV6-1 and TRBJ2-2; D uncertain. V shed 6 bases and J shed 4 bases, with 15 bases lying between them. The CDR3 runs to 15 residues. Germline V lookup: CDR1 MNHNS, CDR2 SASEGT.

This clonotype was detected ten times or more. The rearrangement joins TRBV29-1 to TRBJ2-1; possible D gene TRBD2, 6 bases. CDR3 length equals 12 residues. Germline values: CDR1 SQVTM, CDR2 ANQGSEA. Trimming cost V 3 bases and J 7 bases, with 10 bases left between them. The CDR3 is CSVEEGQNEQFF. The DNA for the CDR3 is TGCAGCGTTGAGGAGGGGCAGAATGAGCAGTTCTTC.

This clonotype turned up a few times. V gene TRBV7-8 combines with J gene TRBJ1-4; the D is unclear. This CDR3 region has 15 residues. Germline values: CDR1 SGHVS, CDR2 FQNEAQ. V was clipped by 1 base and J by 5 bases, with 11 bases between them. The CDR3 loop is CASSLVGGVNEKLFF. Written as DNA, the CDR3 is TGTGCCAGCAGCTTAGTCGGCGGAGTGAATGAAAAACTGTTTTTT.

V and J are TRBV24-1 and TRBJ2-7; D perhaps matches TRBD2 (5 bases). This CDR3 spans 14 amino acids. The germline V and J ends were trimmed by 7 bases and 1 base, with 13 bases remaining between them. Germline assignment: CDR1 KGHDR and CDR2 SFDVKD. The DNA of the CDR3 is TGTGCCACCAGCTGGCGGGTTGGATCCTACGAGCAGTACTTC. This sequence encodes CATSWRVGSYEQYF.

The V and J genes are TRBV2 and TRBJ2-1, with TRBD2 matching over 15 bases. J gave up 0 bases and V 3 bases, and 6 bases lay outside the gene matches. Germline CDR1 reads SNHLY; CDR2 reads FYNNEI. The CDR3 has 19 amino acids. The CDR3 region has the DNA TGTGCCAGCAGTGACACGGGACTAGCGGGGGGTACCTCCTACAATGAGCAGTTCTTC. Its translation is CASSDTGLAGGTSYNEQFF.

Comments on this clonotype: This sequence may be a read error, since a much larger clone differs from it by one base. The gene calls are TRBV27 and TRBJ2-7, with D possibly matching TRBD2 (6 bases). CDR3 size: 12 residues. The germline V gene encodes CDR1 MNHEY and CDR2 SMNVEV (reference sequence). DNA for the CDR3: TGTGCCAGCACTAGCGTCGTAAACGAGGAGTACTTC. Encoded protein: CASTSVVNEEYF.

The chain recombines TRBV20-1 with TRBJ2-1, with TRBD2 identical over 15 bases. V shed 0 bases and J 2 bases; nucleotides not matched to a gene: 11. Germline CDR1 and CDR2: DFQATT and SNEGSKA (reference sequence). The CDR3 is 20 residues long. The CDR3 spells CSARENRGLAGGQAYNEQFF. Written as DNA, the CDR3 is TGCAGTGCTAGAGAAAACCGGGGACTAGCGGGGGGCCAAGCCTACAATGAGCAGTTCTTC.

This sequence joins TRBV6-5 and TRBJ1-2; D perhaps matches TRBD1 (5 bases). The germline V and J ends were trimmed by 2 bases and 5 bases, with 15 bases remaining between them. The CDR3 has 15 residues. In germline, CDR1 is MNHEY, CDR2 SVGAGI. The CDR3 spells CASSYPGGGIYGYTF. In DNA form, the CDR3 reads TGTGCCAGCAGTTACCCCGGGGGGGGAATATATGGCTACACCTTC.